This is a list of T cell receptor beta chains from one sample in a study of cytomegalovirus exposure and HLA in healthy donors. Here immunoSEQ multiplex PCR was the method, and the copy in TCRdb shows in-frame clones only, minus some. Seen here are around 150,000 clones, around 76% observed once, and the top ten hold approximately 1.5%. The sample was PBMCs. These receptors came from a girl under 18 in good health and CMV-seropositive. The CDR3 runs from the conserved cysteine through the conserved F or W. The order of the fields is J gene, V gene, D gene, clone size, CDR3 protein, CDR3 DNA. D genes are given only for firm matches. Clone size is stated in some rows and not others, as once, few, many or a class when expanded.

TRBJ2-1 TRBV5-1 NA NA CASSLNRDSKYNEQFF TGCGCCAGCAGCTTGAACCGGGACTCGAAATACAATGAGCAGTTCTTC
TRBJ1-5 TRBV5-6 TRBD1 NA CASSLGQGKQPQHF TGTGCCAGCAGCTTGGGACAGGGGAAGCAGCCCCAGCATTTT
TRBJ1-5 TRBV2 NA NA CASSEDRTNQPQHF TGTGCCAGCAGTGAAGACAGGACGAATCAGCCCCAGCATTTT
TRBJ1-5 TRBV7-6 NA NA CASSYGGEGQPQHF TGTGCCAGCAGCTACGGGGGAGAAGGTCAGCCCCAGCATTTT
TRBJ2-3 TRBV5-4 NA NA CASSLPHSSDTQYF TGTGCCAGCAGCCTACCCCATTCTTCAGATACGCAGTATTTT
TRBJ1-1 TRBV12-2 NA NA CASRLLTGSNTEAFF TGTGCAAGTCGCTTGCTGACAGGGTCGAACACTGAAGCTTTCTTT
TRBJ2-1 TRBV7-8 TRBD2 NA CASSFAIPGLAYNEQFF TGTGCCAGCAGCTTCGCCATTCCCGGACTAGCCTACAATGAGCAGTTCTTC
TRBJ1-1 TRBV6-5 NA few CASSTRVATEAFF TGTGCCAGCAGTACGAGGGTTGCCACTGAAGCTTTCTTT
TRBJ2-7 TRBV30 NA NA CAWSPSGTFIYEQYF TGTGCCTGGAGCCCCTCCGGGACTTTTATCTACGAGCAGTACTTC
TRBJ2-3 TRBV2 TRBD2 NA CASRLAGATDTQYF TGTGCCAGCAGGCTAGCGGGGGCGACAGATACGCAGTATTTT
TRBJ1-2 TRBV2 NA NA CASSEVEGAGYGYTF TGTGCCAGCAGTGAGGTAGAGGGCGCGGGCTATGGCTACACCTTC
TRBJ1-4 TRBV7-9 NA NA CASSFGVEKLFF TGTGCCAGCAGCTTCGGAGTGGAAAAACTGTTTTTT
TRBJ2-7 TRBV6-1 TRBD1 NA CAIGTGVAYEQYF TGTGCCATAGGGACAGGGGTAGCCTACGAGCAGTACTTC
TRBJ2-7 TRBV19 TRBD2 NA CASSRTSGTSYEQYF TGTGCCAGTAGTCGGACTAGCGGGACCTCCTACGAGCAGTACTTC
TRBJ2-3 TRBV5-1 NA NA CASSFGLSTDTQYF TGCGCCAGCAGCTTCGGGTTATCCACAGATACGCAGTATTTT
TRBJ1-4 TRBV19 TRBD1 NA CASSMTGKEKLFF TGTGCCAGTAGTATGACAGGGAAGGAAAAACTGTTTTTT
TRBJ2-2 TRBV7-2 NA NA CASSLAFLGTLNTGELFF TGTGCCAGCAGCTTGGCTTTTTTGGGGACTTTGAACACCGGGGAGCTGTTTTTT
TRBJ2-5 TRBV7-8 TRBD2 NA CASSLVRTSGRARETQYF TGTGCCAGCAGCTTAGTTAGGACTAGCGGGAGGGCCCGAGAGACCCAGTACTTC
TRBJ1-1 TRBV29-1 TRBD1 NA CSVVTGDNNEAFF TGCAGCGTAGTGACAGGGGATAACAATGAAGCTTTCTTT
TRBJ2-3 TRBV27 TRBD2 NA CASSLFARASGSTDTQYF TGTGCCAGCAGTTTATTCGCTCGGGCTAGCGGGAGCACAGATACGCAGTATTTT
TRBJ2-3 TRBV9 TRBD2 NA CASSVGGTSGRFTDTQYF TGTGCCAGCAGCGTAGGGGGGACTAGCGGGAGGTTCACAGATACGCAGTATTTT
TRBJ2-3 TRBV28 TRBD2 NA CASSTSGGRTDTQYF TGTGCCAGCAGCACCAGCGGGGGGCGCACAGATACGCAGTATTTT
TRBJ2-7 TRBV6-5 TRBD1 few CASSYRDSYEQYF TGTGCCAGCAGTTACAGGGACAGCTACGAGCAGTACTTC
TRBJ2-3 TRBV6-1 TRBD1 NA CASSEALGTGDLTDTQYF TGTGCCAGCAGTGAAGCGCTCGGGACAGGCGATTTAACAGATACGCAGTATTTT
TRBJ1-5 TRBV28 TRBD1 NA CASSWTGSWQPQHF TGTGCCAGCAGTTGGACAGGGTCATGGCAGCCCCAGCATTTT
TRBJ2-7 TRBV5-1 NA NA CASSLELTGRGEQYF TGCGCCAGCAGCTTGGAGCTAACCGGCCGAGGGGAGCAGTACTTC